The rows below give T cell receptor beta chains drawn from one sample of a study of blood T cell repertoires in COVID-19. TCRdb keeps only in-frame clones here, not all; method: immunoSEQ multiplex PCR. This sample has some 170,000 clones, with 78% found just once. Sequencing used PBMCs or T cells enriched from blood (not recorded which). Source of these receptors: a woman between 50 and 59 years old who had recovered from COVID-19. The conserved cysteine and the conserved F or W are not part of the CDR3 here. Some rows have no size entry. The others give once, few or many, or a class for an expanded clone.

abundance	v_gene	j_gene	CDR3aa
NA	TRBV6-5	TRBJ1-2	ASRYDLGQIYGYT
NA	TRBV12-3/TRBV12-4	TRBJ2-3	ASAGEADTQY
NA	TRBV29-1	TRBJ1-1	SVEAAMNTEAF
NA	TRBV5-1	TRBJ2-1	ASYETSGRNEQF
NA	TRBV5-6	TRBJ2-7	ASSSGWGGYEQY
NA	TRBV9	TRBJ2-1	ASSPGQGAHEQF
NA	TRBV30	TRBJ2-5	AWRTSGSGTQY
NA	TRBV5-6	TRBJ2-7	ASIGVLAGEYEQY
once	TRBV10-2	TRBJ2-5	ASSEQGETQY
NA	TRBV19	TRBJ1-3	ASRGAGSSGNTIY
once	TRBV10-2	TRBJ2-1	ASTEGLLNFQF
NA	TRBV2	TRBJ1-1	ASSERQDRNTEAF
NA	TRBV28	TRBJ2-1	ASSLAKAGPSYNEQF
NA	TRBV5-1	TRBJ2-3	ASFLGGLAGADTQY
NA	TRBV28	TRBJ1-5	ASSLLGARNQPQH
once	TRBV6-5	TRBJ2-1	ASSYARGPYNEQF
once	TRBV5-5	TRBJ1-2	ASREGALGYGYT
once	TRBV19	TRBJ1-2	ASSIKAGPNYGYT
NA	TRBV10-2	TRBJ2-1	ASSERNEQF
NA	TRBV24-1	TRBJ1-2	ATSVMGGAYGYT
few	TRBV19	TRBJ2-3	ASSIDRVQNTQY
few	TRBV19	TRBJ2-3	ATTVGGVGTDTQY
NA	TRBV28	TRBJ2-7	ASRGGTGGDYEQY
NA	TRBV15	TRBJ2-3	ATSRRQGTDTQY
NA	TRBV5-1	TRBJ2-7	ASSLRGSGLTYEQY
NA	TRBV7-6	TRBJ2-1	ASSTRLDGEQF
NA	TRBV7-2	TRBJ2-2	ASSFTGWNGGELF
NA	TRBV5-1	TRBJ1-3	ASSRGAGAGNTIY
NA	TRBV5-1	TRBJ1-4	ASSEGQGREKLF
NA	TRBV6-5	TRBJ2-7	ASSYSGQGPYEQY
NA	TRBV3-1/TRBV3-2	TRBJ2-5	ASSNWTSLETQY
NA	TRBV3-1/TRBV3-2	TRBJ2-7	ASSRGDREGAGYEQY
NA	TRBV29-1	TRBJ1-1	SVWRAANVNTEAF
NA	TRBV10-3	TRBJ1-4	AISVGGNDEKLF
NA	TRBV4-1	TRBJ1-1	ASSQQGLQRYTEAF
NA	TRBV28	TRBJ1-1	ASRGQGAGTEAF
NA	TRBV19	TRBJ1-2	ASRLTGQGGGYT
NA	TRBV7-3	TRBJ2-1	ASSLGDRDSPEQF
NA	TRBV3-1/TRBV3-2	TRBJ1-2	ASSQVSRDRTNYGYT
NA	TRBV27	TRBJ1-2	ASSSEPAAGPLYGYT
NA	TRBV5-1	TRBJ2-5	ASSVTGMVETQY
NA	TRBV7-2	TRBJ1-1	ASSSRQNREAF
NA	TRBV4-2	TRBJ2-4	ASSQEGLPSGRAENIQY
NA	TRBV6-5	TRBJ2-5	ASLRTSGSIETQY
NA	TRBV7-9	TRBJ2-1	ASSLTGVGYNEQF
NA	TRBV30	TRBJ2-7	AWSATFRTSVY
NA	TRBV4-1	TRBJ2-5	ASSQDTSGRAQETQY
NA	TRBV25-1	TRBJ2-1	ASSAVLGFAEQF
NA	TRBV4-1	TRBJ2-5	ASSQGLTETQY
NA	TRBV6-5	TRBJ2-1	ASSFLFNNEQF